The next 29 T cell receptor beta chains were all read from a single sample in a study of cytomegalovirus exposure and HLA in healthy donors. A multiplex PCR was run with 60 Vbeta primers and 13 Jbeta primers. The table came from immunoSEQ multiplex PCR; TCRdb's copy has only in-frame clones and leaves some out. Of 100,000 to 120,000 clones in the sample, roughly 86% were seen once. The sequenced sample consisted of PBMCs. The source is a man in his forties or fifties in good health and CMV-seronegative.

The chain employs TRBV10-1 and TRBJ1-1, with 8 bases fitting TRBD1. The CDR3 runs to 14 residues. J was trimmed by 1 base and V by 5 bases; bases with no gene match: 3. Germline lookup yields CDR1 WNHNN and CDR2 SYGVQD (reference sequence). CDR3 residues: CASSKDRENTEAFF. CDR3 coding DNA: TGCGCCAGCAGTAAGGACAGGGAGAACACTGAAGCTTTCTTT.

The chain carries TRBV6-1 and TRBJ2-5; D is ambiguous. The CDR3 loop spans 13 amino acids. V lost 6 bases to trimming and J lost 4 bases, with 12 bases between them. Germline V gene lookup returns CDR1 MNHNS and CDR2 SASEGT. CDR3 protein: CASRYRVGETQYF. CDR3 sequence (DNA): TGTGCCAGCAGATACCGGGTTGGAGAGACCCAGTACTTC.

The chain carries TRBV25-1 and TRBJ1-6, with D possibly being TRBD1 (5 bases). The CDR3 contains 18 residues. The germline V gene encodes CDR1 MGHDK and CDR2 SYGVNS. The V gene lost 2 bases and the J gene lost 7 bases, with 21 bases spanning the gap. CDR3 sequence (DNA): TGTGCCAGCAGTGAACTCGGTCGGGCGACAGACTTGAATTCACCCCTCCACTTT. The encoded protein is CASSELGRATDLNSPLHF.

V gene TRBV25-1 combines with J gene TRBJ1-4; D not certain. The CDR3 is 13 residues long. V gave up 2 bases and J gave up 7 bases, with 8 bases separating them. Germline CDR1 is MGHDK and CDR2 is SYGVNS. The CDR3 coding sequence is TGTGCCAGCAGTGAACCCGGGGTTGAAAAACTGTTTTTT. Encoded protein: CASSEPGVEKLFF.

This rearrangement joins TRBV7-2 to TRBJ1-2; D possibly corresponds to TRBD1 (5 bases). The germline gives CDR1 SGHTA, CDR2 FQGNSA. V lost 5 bases to trimming and J lost 8 bases, with 15 bases between them. This CDR3 region has 13 residues. CDR3 DNA: TGTGCCAGCAGCGGGACTGTTGAGGGAGGCTACACCTTC. The encoded protein is CASSGTVEGGYTF.

V and J are TRBV4-2 and TRBJ1-1; 7 bases fit TRBD1. CDR3 length: 16 residues. Germline CDR1 LGHNA, CDR2 YNFKEQ. V lost 0 bases and J lost 3; bases outside the gene matches: 7. The CDR3 DNA reads TGTGCCAGCAGCCAAGAATCGGCACAGGGGTACACTGAAGCTTTCTTT. Protein product: CASSQESAQGYTEAFF.

The gene calls are TRBV6-1 and TRBJ1-5; D is unclear. Germline V lookup: CDR1 MNHNS, CDR2 SASEGT. This CDR3 comprises 15 residues. The V gene lost 4 bases and the J gene lost 7 bases, with 17 bases spanning the gap. The DNA of the CDR3 is TGTGCCAGCAGTGCCGGGGTCGGGGTGACGCAGCCCCAGCATTTT. Its protein is CASSAGVGVTQPQHF.

The chain uses TRBV11-3 and TRBJ2-2; a weak D match, TRBD1 (5 bases). There are 15 residues in the CDR3. CDR1 and CDR2 (germline): SGHNT, YENEEA. Between the trimmed V and J ends, which lost 4 bases and 4 bases, there was a span of 13 bases. This CDR3 reads CASSSSGIGTGELFF. CDR3 bases: TGTGCCAGCAGCTCCTCAGGGATCGGCACCGGGGAGCTGTTTTTT.

This clone was counted once. The chain has TRBV7-2 and TRBJ2-7; no definite D call. Between the trimmed V and J ends, which lost 3 bases and 4 bases, there was a span of 4 bases. Germline CDR1 is SGHTA and CDR2 is FQGNSA. The CDR3 loop spans 11 amino acids. In DNA, the CDR3 is TGTGCCAGCAGCTTCCAGTACGAGCAGTACTTC. The encoded protein is CASSFQYEQYF.

The chain uses TRBV10-3 and TRBJ1-5; D might be TRBD1 (5 bases). The CDR3 is 14 residues long. The V end was cut by 2 bases, the J end by 5 bases, with 10 bases between. Germline CDR1 is ENHRY and CDR2 is SYGVKD. The CDR3 coding sequence is TGTGCCATCAGTGAGAGGGGTTGGGATCAGCCCCAGCATTTT. Translating gives CAISERGWDQPQHF.

The chain combines TRBV30 with TRBJ1-1, with a weak D call TRBD1 (6 bases). This CDR3 has 13 residues. Germline V lookup: CDR1 GTSNPN, CDR2 SVGIG (reference sequence). V lost 2 bases and J 1 base, leaving 8 bases between the germline ends. The CDR3 protein is CAWSRGGNTEAFF. CDR3 sequence (DNA): TGTGCCTGGAGTAGAGGGGGGAACACTGAAGCTTTCTTT.

V usage is TRBV7-3 and J usage is TRBJ2-7; possibly TRBD2 for D (6 bases). V lost 4 bases to trimming and J lost 7 bases, with 14 bases between them. In germline, CDR1 is SGHTA, CDR2 FQGTGA. The CDR3 sequence is 13 residues long. The CDR3 loop is CASSYSARGEQYF. For the CDR3, the DNA is TGTGCCAGCAGCTATTCAGCCCGGGGGGAGCAGTACTTC.

The V call is TRBV6-1, the J call TRBJ2-3; 9 nucleotides match TRBD2. The ends lost 3 bases at V and 6 bases at J; junction bases unmatched: 4. CDR1 and CDR2 from the germline V gene are MNHNS and SASEGT. CDR3 length equals 14 residues. The CDR3 DNA is TGTGCCAGCAGTGACGCGGGGGGGCAGGATACGCAGTATTTT. Encoded protein: CASSDAGGQDTQYF.

V usage is TRBV4-3 and J usage is TRBJ1-6, with unresolved D. Deletions cut 3 bases from V and 7 bases from J, with 16 bases between. CDR1 is LGHNA, CDR2 YSLEER, per germline. This CDR3 comprises 16 residues. The CDR3 spells CASSQMLSSVNSPLHF. The CDR3 nucleotides are TGCGCCAGCAGCCAGATGCTATCCTCTGTAAATTCACCCCTCCACTTT.

The genes are TRBV27 and TRBJ2-1; weak D call: TRBD1 (5 bases). Trimming pared 8 bases from V and 3 bases from J, leaving 11 bases between. Germline CDR1 and CDR2: MNHEY and SMNVEV (reference sequence). The CDR3 sequence is 13 residues long. The CDR3 spells CASAIRGYNEQFF. The CDR3 DNA reads TGTGCCAGCGCCATAAGGGGCTACAATGAGCAGTTCTTC.

This chain uses TRBV7-2 with TRBJ1-5, with unresolved D. The CDR3 has 13 amino acids. V lost 8 bases, J lost 5 bases, and 13 bases lay in between. Germline V lookup: CDR1 SGHTA, CDR2 FQGNSA. The CDR3 loop is CASGRDSYQPQHF. The CDR3, as DNA: TGTGCCAGCGGACGGGATTCCTATCAGCCCCAGCATTTT.

This sequence joins TRBV10-3 and TRBJ2-7; weak D call: TRBD2 (7 bases). The V gene lost 8 bases and the J gene lost 2 bases, with 19 bases spanning the gap. In germline, CDR1 is ENHRY, CDR2 SYGVKD. The CDR3 spans 15 residues. The CDR3 DNA sequence: TGTGCCATCGCCCTCGGGGGGCCGGATGCCTACGAGCAGTACTTC. It yields the protein CAIALGGPDAYEQYF.

This clone was observed a handful of times. The V and J genes are TRBV5-1 and TRBJ2-5; TRBD2 matches at 9 bases. The J segment lost 1 base and the V segment lost 2 bases, leaving 0 bases of the junction unmatched. The CDR3 is 14 residues long. Looked up from germline, CDR1 is SGHRS and CDR2 is YFSETQ. Written as DNA, the CDR3 is TGCGCCAGCAGCTTAGCGGGGGGCCAAGAGACCCAGTACTTC. This gives the protein CASSLAGGQETQYF.

The gene calls are TRBV7-9 and TRBJ2-3; D remains unclear. CDR3 length equals 16 residues. V was pared by 4 bases and J by 1 base, with 15 bases between. The germline CDR1 and CDR2 sequences are SEHNR and FQNEAQ (reference sequence). The DNA for the CDR3 is TGTGCCAGCAGCTCCCGGGTCCCCCGGGGCACAGATACGCAGTATTTT. It encodes CASSSRVPRGTDTQYF.

V gene TRBV4-1 combines with J gene TRBJ1-3; possible D gene TRBD1, 6 bases. The V gene lost 7 bases and the J gene lost 0 bases, with 10 bases spanning the gap. The CDR3 extends over 14 amino acids. Germline assignment: CDR1 MGHRA and CDR2 YSYEKL. Here the CDR3 reads CASTDRISGNTIYF. The CDR3 region has the DNA TGCGCCAGCACAGACAGGATCTCTGGAAACACCATATATTTT.

The rearrangement links TRBV28 to TRBJ1-1; no definite D call. CDR1 MDHEN and CDR2 SYDVKM come from the germline V gene. CDR3 length equals 14 residues. The germline V and J ends were trimmed by 1 base and 1 base, with 7 bases remaining between them. CDR3 loop: CASSLLGGNTEAFF. The CDR3 coding sequence is TGTGCCAGCAGTTTATTAGGCGGGAACACTGAAGCTTTCTTT.

V and J are TRBV5-8 and TRBJ2-3; maybe TRBD1 (6 bases). The CDR3 totals 16 residues. The germline V and J ends were trimmed by 3 bases and 5 bases, with 19 bases remaining between them. CDR1 is SGHTS and CDR2 is YDEGEE in the germline V gene. As DNA, the CDR3 is TGTGCCAGCAGCTCCAGGAACAGGGTGACTAAAGATACGCAGTATTTT. It specifies CASSSRNRVTKDTQYF.

There are a few counts of this clone. The chain carries TRBV6-6 and TRBJ2-2, with TRBD2 identical over 10 bases. This CDR3 has 16 amino acids. The germline V gene encodes CDR1 MNHNY and CDR2 SVGAGI (reference sequence). J gave up 6 bases and V 3 bases, and 7 bases lay outside the gene matches. CDR3 protein: CASSYRSGTSAGELFF. CDR3 DNA: TGTGCCAGCAGTTATAGGAGTGGGACTAGCGCCGGGGAGCTGTTTTTT.

This chain uses TRBV7-7 with TRBJ2-7; tentatively, D is TRBD2 (6 bases). CDR3 length: 13 amino acids. Germline V gene lookup returns CDR1 SSHAT and CDR2 FNYEAQ (reference sequence). V was shortened by 6 bases and J by 4 bases, with 13 bases between the two germline ends. CDR3 in amino acids: CASSRGASYEQYF. CDR3 in DNA: TGTGCCAGCAGTCGCGGGGCTTCTTACGAGCAGTACTTC.

The gene calls are TRBV5-4 and TRBJ2-2, with TRBD1 identical over 7 bases. Per the germline V gene, CDR1 is SGHNT and CDR2 is YYREEE (reference sequence). This CDR3 is built from 14 residues. The junction had 5 bases not matched to a gene; V was cut back by 4 bases and J by 5 bases. CDR3 sequence reads: CASSEDRLTGELFF. CDR3 DNA sequence: TGTGCCAGCAGCGAGGACAGGCTAACCGGGGAGCTGTTTTTT.

The chain combines TRBV5-1 with TRBJ1-1; no clear D. Germline CDR1 and CDR2: SGHRS and YFSETQ. CDR3 length: 16 amino acids. V lost 1 base and J lost 1, with 14 bases in between. CDR3 coding DNA: TGCGCCAGCAGCTTGAGGTTGTCGGCGGGGAACACTGAAGCTTTCTTT. It translates to CASSLRLSAGNTEAFF.

The chain recombines TRBV6-5 with TRBJ2-5; D possibly corresponds to TRBD1 (6 bases). Germline lookup yields CDR1 MNHEY and CDR2 SVGAGI. V lost 5 bases to trimming and J lost 3 bases, with 13 bases between them. The CDR3 is 14 residues long. CDR3 protein: CASSQGAGEETQYF. The CDR3 bases are TGTGCCAGCAGTCAGGGCGCAGGGGAAGAGACCCAGTACTTC.

The CDR3 DNA sequence: TGTGCCAGCATAGCGGGGGGGTCCTACAATGAGCAGTTCTTC. Amino acids: CASIAGGSYNEQFF. The chain couples TRBV19 to TRBJ2-1; 11 nucleotides line up with TRBD2. Per germline, CDR1 LNHDA and CDR2 SQIVND (reference sequence). The CDR3 runs 14 residues. The V and J ends lost 9 bases and 1 base, in that order; junction bases with no gene match: 2.

This chain uses TRBV11-2 with TRBJ2-7; D may be TRBD1 (6 bases). CDR3 length: 13 residues. Trimming removed 1 base from V and 5 bases from J, with 9 bases in between. Germline CDR1 SGHAT, CDR2 FQNNGV. This chain's CDR3 is CASSLVQGDEQYF. In DNA, the CDR3 is TGTGCCAGCAGCTTAGTACAGGGAGACGAGCAGTACTTC.